A single sample is the source of the 25 T cell receptor beta chains below, sequenced in a study of early T cells in non-severe SARS-CoV-2 infection. TCRdb itself ran the 5' RACE reads through MiXCR, one entry per CDR3 protein. The table has fewer than 80,000 distinct CDR3 sequences, roughly 13% seen once. Sample: whole blood. The source of these receptors is an adult who was a healthcare worker with PCR-confirmed SARS-CoV-2 infection or an uninfected control (not recorded which).

This chain links TRBV4-1 with TRBJ1-4; TRBD1 matches at 8 bases. The V gene end was trimmed by 1 base and the J gene end by 7 bases; junction bases not matched to a gene: 5. The length of the CDR3 is 15 residues. CDR1 MGHRA and CDR2 YSYEKL come from the germline V gene. CDR3 bases: TGCGCCAGCAGCCAAGCCGGGACAGGCCTTGAAAAACTGTTTTTT. Translating it yields CASSQAGTGLEKLFF.

Points on this clonotype: The junction departs from the called germline gene at one end, perhaps through a read error. The chain couples TRBV7-8 to TRBJ2-7; D ambiguous. The germline gives CDR1 SGHVS, CDR2 FQNEAQ. The CDR3 length is 13 residues. CDR3 DNA sequence: TGTGTCAGCAAGAGACGAGGCTCTGGGGAGCAGTACTTC. It is translated as CVSKRRGSGEQYF. Drawing the rest from reference TRBV7-8 and TRBJ2-7, the complete variable domain is GAGVSQSPRYKVAKRGQDVALRCDPISGHVSLFWYQQALGQGPEFLTYFQNEAQLDKSGLPSDRFFAERPEGSVSTLKIQRTQQEDSAVYLCVSKRRGSGEQYFGPGTRLTVT.

The genes are TRBV5-1 and TRBJ1-1, with 10 bases fitting TRBD1. The CDR3 is made up of 14 amino acids. CDR1 SGHRS and CDR2 YFSETQ come from the germline V gene. With V trimmed by 4 bases and J by 4 bases, 4 bases remained unmatched. CDR3 DNA: TGCGCCAGCAGCCTGGGACAGGGGTCCACTGAAGCTTTCTTT. It yields the protein CASSLGQGSTEAFF.

There are many counts of this clonotype. The chain uses TRBV12-3 or TRBV12-4 and TRBJ1-1; 7 nucleotides line up with TRBD1. J gave up 4 bases and V 6 bases, and 5 bases lay outside the gene matches. There are 13 residues in the CDR3. CDR3 sequence: CASRTTGSTEAFF. CDR3 DNA sequence: TGTGCCAGCAGGACGACAGGGTCCACTGAAGCTTTCTTT.

V and J are TRBV21-1 and TRBJ1-1; the D call in the table, TRBD1, was not verified against the DNA. TRBV21-1 is an annotated pseudogene. This CDR3 contains 16 residues. The CDR3 DNA reads TGTGCCAGCAGCACCCTGGGGCGAGGGAGAATCACTGAAGCTTTCTTT. This codes for CASSTLGRGRITEAFF.

This clonotype came up a few times. The chain couples TRBV30 to TRBJ1-2; no reliable D call. Germline CDR1 and CDR2: GTSNPN and SVGIG (reference sequence). Trimming left V 3 bases short and J 3 bases short, with 14 bases between. The CDR3 has 14 amino acids. The CDR3 sequence: CAWRSPAGYYGYTF. CDR3 bases: TGTGCCTGGAGGTCACCGGCAGGCTACTATGGCTACACCTTC. The variable domain in full, completed from reference TRBV30 and TRBJ1-2, reads SQTIHQWPATLVQPVGSPLSLECTVEGTSNPNLYWYRQAAGRGLQLLFYSVGIGQISSEVPQNLSASRPQDRQFILSSKKLLLSDSGFYLCAWRSPAGYYGYTFGSGTRLTVV.

This clonotype was recorded many times. The chain couples TRBV18 to TRBJ1-4; TRBD1 agrees at 7 bases. This CDR3 comprises 16 residues. Germline values: CDR1 KGHSH, CDR2 LQKENI. Trimming removed 4 bases from V and 0 bases from J; junction bases left unmatched: 5. CDR3 amino acids: CASSHQGGSTNEKLFF. The CDR3 DNA follows: TGTGCCAGCTCACACCAGGGGGGCTCAACTAATGAAAAACTGTTTTTT.

There are many counts of this clonotype. This chain uses TRBV6-5 with TRBJ2-1; D ambiguous. The germline V gene encodes CDR1 MNHEY and CDR2 SVGAGI. The CDR3 length is 13 residues. V gave up 5 bases and J gave up 5 bases, with 10 bases separating them. The CDR3 region has the DNA TGTGCCAGCAGTAGGACCATAGACAATGAGCAGTTCTTC. Residues: CASSRTIDNEQFF.

The chain employs TRBV5-1 and TRBJ2-5; 11 nucleotides line up with TRBD2. The V and J ends lost 2 bases and 10 bases, in that order; junction bases with no gene match: 7. Germline V CDR1 and CDR2: SGHRS, YFSETQ. The CDR3 is 14 residues long. The DNA of the CDR3 is TGCGCCAGCAGCTTTAGCGGGGGGGCCAATGACCAGTACTTC. Residues: CASSFSGGANDQYF.

This rearrangement joins TRBV9 to TRBJ2-1; D is uncertain. V was cut by 0 bases and J by 7 bases, with 14 bases left in between. The germline CDR1 and CDR2 sequences are SGDLS and YYNGEE. This CDR3 has 15 residues. CDR3 sequence (DNA): TGTGCCAGCAGCGTAGGAGAACCTACGATGAATGAGCAGTTCTTC. Translated: CASSVGEPTMNEQFF.

The V call is TRBV29-1, the J call TRBJ1-1; 9 bases are a match to TRBD1. With 0 bases clipped from V and 4 bases from J, the junction kept 6 bases outside the gene matches. Per the germline V gene, CDR1 is SQVTM and CDR2 is ANQGSEA. The CDR3 is 15 residues long. Here the CDR3 reads CSVEEQGAWVTEAFF. CDR3 DNA: TGCAGCGTTGAAGAACAGGGGGCTTGGGTCACTGAAGCTTTCTTT.

This clonotype was counted a few times. The rearrangement joins TRBV9 to TRBJ2-1; 9 bases fit TRBD2. The junction had 7 bases not matched to a gene; V was cut back by 4 bases and J by 2 bases. The CDR3 covers 16 residues. Germline-derived CDR1 and CDR2 are SGDLS and YYNGEE. As DNA, the CDR3 is TGTGCCAGCAGCTCCCGAGCGGGGGGCACCTACAATGAGCAGTTCTTC. It codes for CASSSRAGGTYNEQFF.

This clonotype was detected ten times or more. One end of the junction fails to match germline, which may point to a read error. The chain uses TRBV29-1 and TRBJ2-7, with unresolved D. Germline V CDR1 and CDR2: SQVTM, ANQGSEA. CDR3 length: 12 residues. CDR3 residues: CSAARGGYERYF. The CDR3 coding sequence is TGCAGCGCTGCCAGAGGCGGCTACGAGCGGTACTTC.

This clonotype was counted ten times or more. The gene calls are TRBV6-1 and TRBJ2-7, with D uncertain. Germline loops: CDR1 MNHNS, CDR2 SASEGT. The CDR3 is made up of 13 amino acids. Between the trimmed V and J ends, which lost 0 bases and 2 bases, there was a span of 5 bases. The CDR3 protein is CASSEARTYEQYF. In DNA, the CDR3 is TGTGCCAGCAGTGAAGCCAGGACCTACGAGCAGTACTTC.

The sample holds a few counts of this clonotype. The chain uses TRBV5-1 and TRBJ1-6; TRBD1 matches at 8 bases. V was clipped by 3 bases and J by 5 bases; unmatched bases: 4. Germline V CDR1 and CDR2: SGHRS, YFSETQ. This CDR3 spans 15 amino acids. CDR3 DNA sequence: TGCGCCAGCAGCTCCATGACAGGGGATAATTCACCCCTCCACTTT. It yields the protein CASSSMTGDNSPLHF.

To note about this clonotype: An end of the junction does not agree with germline; a read error may underlie this. The chain joins TRBV7-7 to TRBJ2-5; 8 bases align to TRBD2. Per germline, CDR1 SSHAT and CDR2 FNYEAQ (reference sequence). This CDR3 comprises 14 residues. In nucleotides, the CDR3 is TGTGCTAGCAGCCCGACTAGCGTCCAAGAGACCCAGTACTTC. Its translation is CASSPTSVQETQYF.

This clonotype has at least ten counts. The chain uses TRBV11-2 and TRBJ1-3; D ambiguous. This CDR3 spans 15 amino acids. V dropped 0 bases and J dropped 4 bases, with 10 bases sitting between them. Germline V CDR1 and CDR2: SGHAT, FQNNGV. The CDR3 protein is CASSLDRGPGNTIYF. The CDR3 DNA follows: TGTGCCAGCAGCTTAGATCGGGGTCCCGGAAACACCATATATTTT.

The rearrangement joins TRBV12-3 or TRBV12-4 to TRBJ2-1, with D perhaps matching TRBD2 (5 bases). The germline V and J ends were trimmed by 7 bases and 8 bases, with 15 bases remaining between them. This CDR3 is 13 amino acids long. The DNA of the CDR3 is TGTGCCAGCACCGAGCGAGGGTCGGATGAGCAGTTCTTC. Protein product: CASTERGSDEQFF.

J is TRBJ2-5 and V is TRBV6-6; 7 bases agree with TRBD2. Germline V gene lookup returns CDR1 MNHNY and CDR2 SVGAGI (reference sequence). J was trimmed by 3 bases and V by 0 bases; bases with no gene match: 4. The CDR3 length is 15 residues. CDR3 region: CASSYSEGGEETQYF. The CDR3 nucleotides are TGTGCCAGCAGTTACTCGGAGGGAGGGGAAGAGACCCAGTACTTC.

The chain joins TRBV20-1 to TRBJ2-7, with 11 bases that match TRBD1. This CDR3 spans 16 amino acids. CDR1 and CDR2 from the germline V gene are DFQATT and SNEGSKA (reference sequence). J lost 6 bases, V lost 2 bases, and 12 bases had no gene match. DNA of the CDR3: TGCAGTGCTAGAAAGCCGTACCGGACAGGGGGCCCCGAGCAGTACTTC. Amino acids: CSARKPYRTGGPEQYF.

The table lists this clonotype with many counts. The chain couples TRBV29-1 to TRBJ2-7, with 7 nucleotides matching TRBD1. The length of the CDR3 is 16 residues. Germline CDR1 is SQVTM and CDR2 is ANQGSEA. With V trimmed by 1 base and J by 7 bases, 16 bases remained unmatched. The DNA of the CDR3 is TGCAGCGTTGAAGCTGGGGGACAGAAGCAAGGGCGAGAGCAGTACTTC. Protein: CSVEAGGQKQGREQYF.

The V gene is TRBV7-6, the J gene TRBJ2-3, with D possibly matching TRBD1 (6 bases). The germline CDR1 and CDR2 sequences are SGHVS and FNYEAQ. The CDR3 extends over 14 amino acids. V lost 4 bases and J 2 bases, leaving 10 bases between the germline ends. This chain's CDR3 is CASSWKGDTDTQYF. For the CDR3, the DNA is TGTGCCAGCAGCTGGAAGGGGGACACAGATACGCAGTATTTT.

The chain links TRBV7-8 to TRBJ1-5, with 7 nucleotides matching TRBD1. In germline, CDR1 is SGHVS, CDR2 FQNEAQ. V shed 4 bases, J shed 5 bases, and the junction held 2 bases outside the gene matches. There are 13 residues in the CDR3. The CDR3 sequence is CASSWGQHQPQHF. Written as DNA, the CDR3 is TGTGCCAGCAGCTGGGGACAGCATCAGCCCCAGCATTTT.

This clonotype has at least ten counts. The V and J genes are TRBV20-1 and TRBJ2-1, with 11 bases matching TRBD2. The germline V gene has CDR1 DFQATT and CDR2 SNEGSKA (reference sequence). J was trimmed by 5 bases and V by 6 bases; bases with no gene match: 6. There are 14 residues in the CDR3. CDR3 coding DNA: TGCAGTGCCACGACTAGCGGGGTCGACAATGAGCAGTTCTTC. As protein: CSATTSGVDNEQFF.

This clonotype was detected only a few times. V is TRBV6-1 and J is TRBJ1-5; no definite D call. The ends were cut back, 2 bases at V and 2 bases at J, with 13 bases in the middle. From germline, CDR1 is MNHNS and CDR2 SASEGT. The CDR3 is 16 amino acids. CDR3 coding DNA: TGTGCCAGCAGTGAAACGGCGGCCCGGGGCAATCAGCCCCAGCATTTT. Its translation is CASSETAARGNQPQHF.